The 19 T cell receptor beta chains below were found in one sample sequenced in a study of T cell repertoires in cytomegalovirus infection. TCRdb re-called the reads with MiXCR, one entry per CDR3 protein. The table lists about 140,000 distinct CDR3 sequences, roughly 6% of them singletons. Sequencing was carried out using PBMCs. The receptors here all came from a human donor in good health (CMV status not recorded). Some clones in this sample may be carry-over from other donors' samples.

In its sample, this clonotype was seen many times. This sequence joins TRBV7-2 and TRBJ2-3; no clear D. The germline V gene has CDR1 SGHTA and CDR2 FQGNSA. V shed 2 bases and J shed 11 bases, with 11 bases lying between them. This CDR3 has 12 amino acids. The CDR3: CASSLSGMGQYF. Here the CDR3 DNA reads TGTGCCAGCAGCTTATCCGGAATGGGGCAGTATTTT.

This clonotype was seen only a few times. The J gene is TRBJ2-1, the V gene TRBV11-2; D is ambiguous. This CDR3 comprises 15 residues. Deletions cut 5 bases from V and 6 bases from J, with 17 bases between. The germline V gene has CDR1 SGHAT and CDR2 FQNNGV. The CDR3 sequence is CASSLSPFPPNEQFF. CDR3 nucleotides: TGTGCCAGCAGCCTCAGTCCGTTTCCGCCCAATGAGCAGTTCTTC. Supplemented by reference TRBV11-2 and TRBJ2-1, the full variable domain reads EAGVAQSPRYKIIEKRQSVAFWCNPISGHATLYWYQQILGQGPKLLIQFQNNGVVDDSQLPKDRFSAERLKGVDSTLKIQPAKLEDSAVYLCASSLSPFPPNEQFFGPGTRLTVL.

In its sample, this clonotype is medium-sized (0.01 to 0.1%). The genes are TRBV7-2 and TRBJ2-1; 7 bases align to TRBD2. Germline V gene data show CDR1 as SGHTA and CDR2 as FQGNSA. The CDR3 has 15 amino acids. V lost 5 bases and J lost 2; bases outside the gene matches: 6. The chain's CDR3 is CASSPGTTTYNEQFF. The CDR3 nucleotides are TGTGCCAGCAGCCCCGGGACTACGACCTACAATGAGCAGTTCTTC.

This clonotype was recorded at least ten times. The chain joins TRBV7-6 to TRBJ1-5, with 7 nucleotides matching TRBD1. CDR3 length equals 16 residues. The germline CDR1 and CDR2 sequences are SGHVS and FNYEAQ. The trim removed 2 bases at V and 3 bases at J, leaving 7 bases unmatched. CDR3 amino acids: CASSLLGGGPNQPQHF. DNA for the CDR3: TGTGCCAGCAGCTTATTAGGAGGGGGCCCCAATCAGCCCCAGCATTTT.

The genes are TRBV24-1 and TRBJ2-1; D remains unclear. Per germline, CDR1 KGHDR and CDR2 SFDVKD. Trimming stripped 9 bases from V and 2 bases from J, with 19 bases between. The CDR3 loop spans 16 amino acids. This chain's CDR3 is CATPPVKWGTYNEQFF. The DNA of the CDR3 is TGTGCCACCCCCCCCGTGAAGTGGGGAACCTACAATGAGCAGTTCTTC.

This clonotype has a count of ten or more. The chain carries TRBV6-6 and TRBJ1-1; D unresolved. Trimming took 2 bases from V and 11 from J, leaving 12 bases between them. CDR3 length: 12 amino acids. Germline values: CDR1 MNHNY, CDR2 SVGAGI (reference sequence). The CDR3 region has the DNA TGTGCCAGCAGTTACGGCGGTTTGGTTGCTTTCTTT. Translating gives CASSYGGLVAFF.

This clonotype was seen only a few times. V gene TRBV6-4 combines with J gene TRBJ1-2; maybe TRBD1 (5 bases). Germline loops: CDR1 MRHNA, CDR2 SNTAGT. The CDR3 covers 13 residues. Trimming removed 3 bases from V and 8 bases from J, with 13 bases in between. CDR3 nucleotide sequence: TGTGCCAGCAGTGAATCCGGGGGTCGCGGCTACACCTTC. It yields the protein CASSESGGRGYTF.

This sequence joins TRBV19 and TRBJ1-2, with D possibly TRBD1 on 6 matching bases. Germline CDR1 LNHDA, CDR2 SQIVND (reference sequence). V lost 5 bases and J 6 bases, leaving 25 bases between the germline ends. The CDR3 is made up of 17 amino acids. The chain's CDR3 is CASSPTGLRQGKDGYTF. CDR3 nucleotides: TGTGCCAGTAGTCCCACAGGCCTTCGGCAGGGGAAGGATGGCTACACCTTC.

This clonotype was observed a few times. The chain combines TRBV24-1 with TRBJ2-7; D remains ambiguous. Between the trimmed V and J ends, which lost 8 bases and 2 bases, there was a span of 12 bases. Germline-derived CDR1 and CDR2 are KGHDR and SFDVKD. The CDR3 loop spans 13 amino acids. CDR3 bases: TGTGCCACCACCGCGAGAAGCGCCTACGAGCAGTACTTC. It specifies CATTARSAYEQYF.

This clonotype was counted many times. The V gene is TRBV28, the J gene TRBJ2-7, with D perhaps matching TRBD1 (5 bases). The CDR3 covers 13 residues. Germline V CDR1 and CDR2: MDHEN, SYDVKM. V lost 5 bases, J lost 3 bases, and 11 bases lay in between. Here the CDR3 reads CASSPQGNYEQYF. In DNA, the CDR3 is TGTGCCAGCAGTCCTCAGGGAAACTACGAGCAGTACTTC. Full variable domain (missing parts from reference TRBV28 and TRBJ2-7): DVKVTQSSRYLVKRTGEKVFLECVQDMDHENMFWYRQDPGLGLRLIYFSYDVKMKEKGDIPEGYSVSREKKERFSLILESASTNQTSMYLCASSPQGNYEQYFGPGTRLTVT.

At least ten counts were recorded for this clonotype. The chain uses TRBV6-2 or TRBV6-3 and TRBJ2-5, with 7 bases that match TRBD2. CDR3 length: 13 amino acids. The germline CDR1 and CDR2 sequences are MNHEY and SVGEGT. The V gene end was trimmed by 7 bases and the J gene end by 2 bases; junction bases not matched to a gene: 4. CDR3: CASNQREQETQYF. CDR3 nucleotides: TGTGCCAGCAACCAGCGGGAACAAGAGACCCAGTACTTC.

This clonotype was counted many times. The chain uses TRBV11-1 and TRBJ2-1, with TRBD2 matching 8 bases. The CDR3 loop spans 16 amino acids. J lost 10 bases, V lost 3 bases, and 14 bases had no gene match. The germline V gene has CDR1 SGHAT and CDR2 FQDESV (reference sequence). The DNA of the CDR3 is TGTGCCAGCAGCTTCATCGCTAGCGGGCGCGCAGGAGAGCAGTTCTTC. As protein: CASSFIASGRAGEQFF.

This clonotype was observed a few times. The chain carries TRBV7-6 and TRBJ2-7; D gene uncertain. Germline-derived CDR1 and CDR2 are SGHVS and FNYEAQ. V dropped 5 bases and J dropped 1 base, with 12 bases sitting between them. The CDR3 sequence is 14 residues long. The CDR3 DNA sequence: TGTGCCAGCAGCCTCCTCGGCGTTTCCTACGAGCAGTACTTC. As protein: CASSLLGVSYEQYF.

There are many counts of this clonotype. This rearrangement joins TRBV19 to TRBJ1-2; 10 bases are a match to TRBD1. In germline, CDR1 is LNHDA, CDR2 SQIVND (reference sequence). This CDR3 comprises 16 residues. Trimming removed 6 bases from V and 8 bases from J; junction bases left unmatched: 15. The CDR3 protein is CASRRMKTGTGDGYTF. The CDR3 DNA reads as TGTGCCAGTAGGAGGATGAAAACCGGGACAGGGGACGGCTACACCTTC.

The rearrangement links TRBV19 to TRBJ2-1; the D is unclear. The CDR3 has 13 amino acids. CDR1 LNHDA and CDR2 SQIVND come from the germline V gene (reference sequence). Trimming cost V 4 bases and J 4 bases, with 8 bases left between them. CDR3: CASSSAVYNEQFF. CDR3 DNA sequence: TGTGCCAGTAGTAGTGCGGTTTACAATGAGCAGTTCTTC. Using reference TRBV19 and TRBJ2-1 for the parts outside the CDR3, the full variable domain is DGGITQSPKYLFRKEGQNVTLSCEQNLNHDAMYWYRQDPGQGLRLIYYSQIVNDFQKGDIAEGYSVSREKKESFPLTVTSAQKNPTAFYLCASSSAVYNEQFFGPGTRLTVL.

This clonotype was picked up many times. The V call is TRBV7-8, the J call TRBJ2-7; tentative D call: TRBD2 (6 bases). Looked up from germline, CDR1 is SGHVS and CDR2 is FQNEAQ. The CDR3 covers 15 residues. Trimming cost V 2 bases and J 2 bases, with 13 bases left between them. The CDR3 sequence: CASSLRPGLTYEQYF. The CDR3 coding sequence is TGTGCCAGCAGCTTAAGGCCGGGACTTACCTACGAGCAGTACTTC.

The chain joins TRBV11-2 to TRBJ1-2; D might be TRBD1 (5 bases). The V end lost 1 base, the J end lost 4 bases, and 10 bases lay between the germline ends. This CDR3 is 14 amino acids long. From germline, CDR1 is SGHAT and CDR2 FQNNGV. CDR3 sequence reads: CASSLVGTSYGYTF. CDR3 DNA sequence: TGTGCCAGCAGCTTAGTCGGGACTTCCTATGGCTACACCTTC.

This clonotype was detected ten times or more. The chain uses TRBV7-9 and TRBJ2-5; TRBD2 matches 10 bases. Per the germline V gene, CDR1 is SEHNR and CDR2 is FQNEAQ (reference sequence). The CDR3 contains 16 residues. Trimming cost V 6 bases and J 4 bases; bases outside gene matches: 11. The CDR3 region is CASRLSGGDTPETQYF. CDR3 sequence (DNA): TGTGCCAGCAGATTAAGCGGGGGGGATACTCCAGAGACCCAGTACTTC. Full variable domain (remainder filled in from reference TRBV7-9 and TRBJ2-5): DTGVSQNPRHKITKRGQNVTFRCDPISEHNRLYWYRQTLGQGPEFLTYFQNEAQLEKSRLLSDRFSAERPKGSFSTLEIQRTEQGDSAMYLCASRLSGGDTPETQYFGPGTRLLVL.

This clonotype has at least ten counts. The rearrangement uses TRBV12-5 and TRBJ2-5; D unclear. The CDR3 loop spans 15 amino acids. The germline V and J ends were trimmed by 1 base and 5 bases, with 14 bases remaining between them. Per germline, CDR1 LGHNT and CDR2 FRNRAP. CDR3 bases: TGTGCTAGTGGTTTGGCCAGGCTGGGGTTGGAGACCCAGTACTTC. Its protein product is CASGLARLGLETQYF.